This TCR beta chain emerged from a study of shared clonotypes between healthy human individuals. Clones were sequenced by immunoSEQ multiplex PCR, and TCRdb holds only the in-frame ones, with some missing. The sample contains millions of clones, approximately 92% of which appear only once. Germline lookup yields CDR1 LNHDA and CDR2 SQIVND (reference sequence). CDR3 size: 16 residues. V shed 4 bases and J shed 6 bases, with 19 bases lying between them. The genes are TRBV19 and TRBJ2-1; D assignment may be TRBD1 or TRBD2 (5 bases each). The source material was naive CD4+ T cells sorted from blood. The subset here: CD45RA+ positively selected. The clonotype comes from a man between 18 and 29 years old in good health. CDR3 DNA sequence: TGTGCCAGTAGTACCTTAGGGACGCACCAAGGCAATGAGCAGTTCTTC. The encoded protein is CASSTLGTHQGNEQFF.